The 32 T cell receptor beta chains reported below all come from one sample, sequenced in a study of T cells in Graves' hyperthyroidism and ophthalmopathy. The investigators amplified TCR beta CDR3 regions from RNA transcripts. TCR CDR3 underwent first-round RT-PCR with the HTBI primer set. TCRdb passed the multiplex PCR reads through MiXCR, listing each CDR3 protein once. The data contain over 120,000 distinct CDR3 sequences, 22% of them singletons. Material for sequencing was blood. All receptors derive from a woman aged 45-65 years with Graves' hyperthyroidism that later progressed to Graves' ophthalmopathy.

V is TRBV19 and J is TRBJ2-4; D is uncertain. Germline loops: CDR1 LNHDA, CDR2 SQIVND (reference sequence). V was clipped by 5 bases and J by 3 bases, with 17 bases between them. The CDR3 totals 16 residues. This chain's CDR3 is CASSGWDVGVKNIQYF. The CDR3 nucleotides are TGTGCCAGTAGTGGGTGGGATGTGGGTGTCAAAAACATTCAGTACTTC.

CDR3 sequence: CSALLGPAYTF. In nucleotides, the CDR3 is TGCAGTGCCCTTCTTGGTCCTGCCTACACCTTC. The gene calls are TRBV20-1 and TRBJ1-2; no clear D gene. With 6 bases removed from V and 10 bases from J, the gap between germline ends came to 15 bases. The V gene's germline CDR1 is DFQATT and CDR2 SNEGSKA (reference sequence). CDR3 length equals 11 residues.

In its sample, this clonotype was seen many times. At one boundary the junction diverges from the germline segment, which might be a read error. The chain carries TRBV12-5 and TRBJ2-7; 10 bases align to TRBD1. This CDR3 is built from 13 residues. Looked up from germline, CDR1 is LGHNT and CDR2 is FRNRAP. The CDR3 DNA reads as TGTGCTAGTAGTTTGGGACAGGGGAACGAGCAGTACTTC. Its translation is CASSLGQGNEQYF.

There are many counts of this clonotype. The V call is TRBV12-3 or TRBV12-4, the J call TRBJ2-5; TRBD2 aligns across 8 bases. This CDR3 contains 18 residues. The ends lost 5 bases at V and 0 bases at J; junction bases unmatched: 14. CDR3 region: CASSRSGTTDHDQETQYF. The DNA of the CDR3 is TGTGCCAGCAGTCGTAGCGGGACGACCGATCACGACCAAGAGACCCAGTACTTC.

This clonotype has a handful of counts. The V gene is TRBV6-1, the J gene TRBJ1-1; 8 bases map to TRBD1. This CDR3 is built from 13 residues. J lost 9 bases, V lost 8 bases, and 11 bases had no gene match. CDR1 MNHNS and CDR2 SASEGT come from the germline V gene. CDR3 sequence: CASVDRAFPKAFF. The DNA of the CDR3 is TGTGCCAGCGTGGACAGGGCTTTCCCCAAAGCTTTCTTT.

This clonotype has at least ten counts. The chain couples TRBV29-1 to TRBJ1-2; D is possibly TRBD1 (6 bases). This CDR3 comprises 14 residues. Germline loops: CDR1 SQVTM, CDR2 ANQGSEA. Trimming removed 5 bases at V and 2 bases at J, with 15 bases between. The CDR3 DNA follows: TGCAGCGTTCACAAAGGGGGGCAGAACTATGGCTACACCTTC. Translating it yields CSVHKGGQNYGYTF.

This clonotype showed up just once. The rearrangement joins TRBV10-2 to TRBJ2-1; 7 bases agree with TRBD1. This CDR3 spans 14 amino acids. V trimming: 0 bases; J trimming: 7 bases; junction bases outside the gene matches: 3. Germline CDR1 and CDR2: WSHSY and SAAADI. The CDR3 coding sequence is TGCGCCAGCAGTGAGTCGAGGGGGCGGAATGAGCAGTTCTTC. Its protein is CASSESRGRNEQFF.

This clonotype was seen more than once but under ten times. The V gene is TRBV3-1, the J gene TRBJ1-4, with D perhaps TRBD1 (6 bases). Germline V gene data show CDR1 as LGHDT and CDR2 as YNNKEL (reference sequence). The CDR3 extends over 14 amino acids. Between the trimmed V and J ends, which lost 4 bases and 8 bases, there was a span of 14 bases. For the CDR3, the DNA is TGTGCCAGCAGCCCTCCAGGGGTTGGAGAAAAACTGTTTTTT. This gives the protein CASSPPGVGEKLFF.

Here the CDR3 DNA reads TGTGCCAGCGTCCCAAGGGCAGCCCAGCCCCAGCATTTT. Protein: CASVPRAAQPQHF. The rearrangement links TRBV28 to TRBJ1-5; D remains unclear. This CDR3 contains 13 residues. CDR1 and CDR2 from the germline V gene are MDHEN and SYDVKM. V lost 8 bases to trimming and J lost 7 bases, with 15 bases between them.

The rearrangement uses TRBV11-1 and TRBJ1-3; D uncertain. The germline V and J ends were trimmed by 5 bases and 0 bases, with 11 bases remaining between them. The CDR3 is made up of 15 amino acids. Germline V CDR1 and CDR2: SGHAT, FQDESV (reference sequence). CDR3 sequence reads: CASSQDFSSGNTIYF. The CDR3 DNA reads as TGTGCCAGCAGCCAAGACTTCTCCTCTGGAAACACCATATATTTT.

The chain carries TRBV11-2 and TRBJ2-3; TRBD2 aligns across 13 bases. The CDR3 is made up of 19 amino acids. Germline loops: CDR1 SGHAT, CDR2 FQNNGV. The V and J ends lost 6 bases and 5 bases, in that order; junction bases with no gene match: 17. CDR3 in DNA: TGTGCCAGCAGGTTTCAGCCCGGAACTAGCGGGAGGGCCGGAGATACGCAGTATTTT. This sequence encodes CASRFQPGTSGRAGDTQYF.

This clonotype came up a few times. The CDR3 is CASSPETIHTYEQYF. CDR3 DNA: TGTGCCAGTAGTCCGGAGACTATCCACACCTACGAGCAGTACTTC. This chain links TRBV19 with TRBJ2-7, with D possibly matching TRBD2 (5 bases). This CDR3 region has 15 residues. Deletions cut 5 bases from V and 2 bases from J, with 16 bases between. CDR1 and CDR2 (germline): LNHDA, SQIVND (reference sequence).

V and J are TRBV7-8 and TRBJ2-7; no definite D call. Germline CDR1 reads SGHVS; CDR2 reads FQNEAQ. This CDR3 has 14 amino acids. V was pared by 4 bases and J by 0 bases, with 10 bases between. The CDR3 DNA sequence: TGTGCCAGCAGCTCCCTTGAGAGCTCCTACGAGCAGTACTTC. Translated, it gives CASSSLESSYEQYF. Full variable domain (outside the CDR3, taken from reference TRBV7-8 and TRBJ2-7): GAGVSQSPRYKVAKRGQDVALRCDPISGHVSLFWYQQALGQGPEFLTYFQNEAQLDKSGLPSDRFFAERPEGSVSTLKIQRTQQEDSAVYLCASSSLESSYEQYFGPGTRLTVT.

This clonotype was counted a few times. This CDR3 reads CASSLAGSGYGYTF. The CDR3 region has the DNA TGTGCCAGCAGCTTAGCTGGGAGCGGCTATGGCTACACCTTC. This chain links TRBV7-3 with TRBJ1-2; D unresolved. V was cut by 2 bases and J by 4 bases, with 11 bases left in between. The length of the CDR3 is 14 residues. Per the germline V gene, CDR1 is SGHTA and CDR2 is FQGTGA.

This clonotype was picked up one time. The chain is built from TRBV3-1 and TRBJ1-1, with D uncertain. CDR1 and CDR2 from the germline V gene are LGHDT and YNNKEL (reference sequence). V shed 2 bases and J shed 6 bases, with 13 bases lying between them. CDR3 size: 14 residues. The CDR3 bases are TGTGCCAGCAGCCAAATCGGGGAAATGGCTGAAGCTTTCTTT. Translation gives CASSQIGEMAEAFF.

In the case of this clonotype: A read error may be the cause here, since a much bigger clone is one base away. V and J are TRBV20-1 and TRBJ2-6; D gene ambiguous. CDR3 length: 17 residues. Germline V gives CDR1 DFQATT, CDR2 SNEGSKA (reference sequence). CDR3: CGAPLVGRGSGANVLTF. CDR3 in DNA: TGCGGTGCTCCTCTGGTAGGTCGCGGCTCTGGGGCCAACGTCCTGACTTTC.

Comment on this clonotype: A much larger clone differs from this one at a single base, so this may be a read error. The CDR3 here is CNAPRDISPEAFF. The DNA of the CDR3 is TGCAATGCGCCAAGGGACATATCGCCTGAAGCTTTCTTT. V gene TRBV20-1 combines with J gene TRBJ1-1, with D perhaps TRBD1 (6 bases). The CDR3 sequence is 13 residues long. The germline CDR1 and CDR2 sequences are DFQATT and SNEGSKA (reference sequence).

The J gene is TRBJ2-5, the V gene TRBV7-8; 10 bases are shared with TRBD1. Unmatched junction bases numbered 8, after V lost 8 bases and J lost 5 bases. CDR1 SGHVS and CDR2 FQNEAQ come from the germline V gene. The CDR3 extends over 14 amino acids. Written as DNA, the CDR3 is TGTGCCAGCGGATCCGGACAGGGGGGCGAGACCCAGTACTTC. It codes for CASGSGQGGETQYF.

This clonotype was counted ten times or more. The chain carries TRBV28 and TRBJ2-7; the match to TRBD1 covers 7 bases. Germline trimming cut 7 bases from V and 0 bases from J; bases unmatched to any gene: 12. CDR3 length: 16 amino acids. Germline loops: CDR1 MDHEN, CDR2 SYDVKM. The CDR3 region has the DNA TGTGCCAGCACCGAGACAAGGGGGCCCCTCTCCTACGAGCAGTACTTC. Its protein is CASTETRGPLSYEQYF.

The DNA of the CDR3 is TGTGCCAGTTCGGGAGGGGTCCCGACGAGGCAGCCCCAGCATTTT. This translates into CASSGGVPTRQPQHF. The rearrangement joins TRBV12-3 or TRBV12-4 to TRBJ1-5, with D perhaps TRBD1 (5 bases). V lost 9 bases to trimming and J lost 7 bases, with 22 bases between them. The CDR3 length is 15 residues.

The table lists this clonotype with many counts. The V and J genes are TRBV6-1 and TRBJ1-2; 7 bases agree with TRBD1. The CDR3 covers 15 residues. The germline gives CDR1 MNHNS, CDR2 SASEGT. After removal of 6 bases from V and 7 bases from J, the junction contained 14 bases not matched to a gene. The CDR3 sequence: CASRLGQDRMGGYTF. CDR3 DNA: TGTGCCAGCAGACTCGGACAGGACAGGATGGGTGGCTACACCTTC.

This clonotype came up many times. This chain links TRBV28 with TRBJ2-3; D perhaps matches TRBD2 (6 bases). Trimming took 5 bases from V and 3 from J, leaving 15 bases between them. This CDR3 is 15 amino acids long. The germline V gene encodes CDR1 MDHEN and CDR2 SYDVKM. CDR3 bases: TGTGCCAGCAGTCTGACGACTGGGGGGACAGATACGCAGTATTTT. This translates into CASSLTTGGTDTQYF.

The chain carries TRBV28 and TRBJ2-1; TRBD2 matches 7 bases. V dropped 5 bases and J dropped 0; count of bases not matched to a gene: 7. The CDR3 loop spans 16 amino acids. Germline loops: CDR1 MDHEN, CDR2 SYDVKM. The CDR3: CASSGAGPDSYNEQFF. The CDR3 DNA reads TGTGCCAGCAGTGGAGCGGGACCTGACTCCTACAATGAGCAGTTCTTC.

Note on this clonotype: It may be a read error: a sequence one base away is much more abundant. The chain couples TRBV18 to TRBJ1-4; D is undetermined. This CDR3 contains 13 residues. V was pared by 3 bases and J by 6 bases, with 8 bases between. The germline CDR1 and CDR2 sequences are KGHSH and LQKENI. CDR3 nucleotide sequence: TGTGCCAGCTCACCTGGGCCCTATGAAAAACTGTTTTTT. Its translation is CASSPGPYEKLFF.

This clonotype has at least ten counts. V is TRBV28 and J is TRBJ2-4; TRBD1 matches at 8 bases. This CDR3 is 14 amino acids long. Germline trimming cut 6 bases from V and 6 bases from J; bases unmatched to any gene: 7. The V gene's germline CDR1 is MDHEN and CDR2 SYDVKM. This chain's CDR3 is CASRGTGQLNIQYF. Here the CDR3 DNA reads TGTGCCAGCAGAGGGACAGGACAGTTAAACATTCAGTACTTC.

This clonotype was picked up many times. The rearrangement uses TRBV15 and TRBJ1-4; D uncertain. Trimming shortened V by 1 base and J by 5 bases, and 8 bases separated the two germline ends. Germline CDR1 is LNHNV and CDR2 is YYDKDF (reference sequence). The CDR3 length is 14 residues. The CDR3 is CATSRVGANEKLFF. Written as DNA, the CDR3 is TGTGCCACCAGCAGAGTCGGAGCGAATGAAAAACTGTTTTTT.

A note on this clonotype: This may come from a read error, since a much larger clone is one base off. The chain joins TRBV5-1 to TRBJ2-1; TRBD2 agrees at 12 bases. CDR3 size: 18 residues. The germline V gene has CDR1 SGHRS and CDR2 YFSETQ. Losses at the gene ends were 5 bases for V and 7 bases for J; bases not matched to a gene: 16. The chain's CDR3 is CASSLLTSGRLYLNEQFF. The CDR3 DNA is TGCGCCAGCAGTCTGTTGACTAGCGGGAGACTTTACTTAAATGAGCAGTTCTTC.

At least ten counts were recorded for this clonotype. The chain joins TRBV7-9 to TRBJ2-3; the match to TRBD1 covers 7 bases. Per germline, CDR1 SEHNR and CDR2 FQNEAQ (reference sequence). Trimming took 5 bases from V and 0 from J; bases not matched to a gene: 8. CDR3 size: 16 residues. CDR3 protein: CASSPRDSPSTDTQYF. CDR3 nucleotides: TGTGCCAGCAGCCCGAGGGACAGCCCTAGCACAGATACGCAGTATTTT. Looking up the rest from reference TRBV7-9 and TRBJ2-3 gives the full variable domain: DTGVSQNPRHKITKRGQNVTFRCDPISEHNRLYWYRQTLGQGPEFLTYFQNEAQLEKSRLLSDRFSAERPKGSFSTLEIQRTEQGDSAMYLCASSPRDSPSTDTQYFGPGTRLTVL.

This clonotype was picked up many times. The genes are TRBV11-2 and TRBJ2-5, with D perhaps TRBD1 or TRBD2 (5 bases each). The CDR3 is 14 residues long. CDR1 is SGHAT and CDR2 is FQNNGV in the germline V gene. Trimming pared 2 bases from V and 3 bases from J, leaving 10 bases between. DNA of the CDR3: TGTGCCAGCAGCTTACCCGGGACGAAAGAGACCCAGTACTTC. It is translated as CASSLPGTKETQYF.

In DNA, the CDR3 is TGTGCCACCAGCAGAGATCGGCTAGCGGGAGTCTGGCAGTTCTTC. It is translated as CATSRDRLAGVWQFF. The rearrangement joins TRBV15 to TRBJ2-1; the match to TRBD2 covers 10 bases. Trimming removed 0 bases from V and 12 bases from J; junction bases left unmatched: 8. The CDR3 is 15 residues long. From germline, CDR1 is LNHNV and CDR2 YYDKDF (reference sequence).

The chain joins TRBV5-1 to TRBJ1-2; possibly TRBD1 for D (6 bases). Germline loops: CDR1 SGHRS, CDR2 YFSETQ. Trimming left V 1 base short and J 6 bases short, with 13 bases between. The CDR3 is made up of 14 amino acids. In nucleotides, the CDR3 is TGCGCCAGCAGCTTGACAGGGAATGCGGATGGCTACACCTTC. This encodes CASSLTGNADGYTF.

This clonotype was seen repeatedly, ten times or more. V usage is TRBV7-2 and J usage is TRBJ2-7; 9 bases are a match to TRBD2. The CDR3 runs to 14 residues. V was clipped by 5 bases and J by 5 bases; unmatched bases: 7. Germline-derived CDR1 and CDR2 are SGHTA and FQGNSA. The CDR3 DNA reads as TGTGCCAGCAGCAGTCTAGCGGGAAAGAACGAGCAGTACTTC. It specifies CASSSLAGKNEQYF.